Each of the 13 T cell receptor beta chains below was sequenced from the same sample in a study of CXCR3-negative and CXCR3-positive naive CD8 T cells. TRB cDNA was prepared as libraries by UMI-labeled 5' RACE. Each CDR3 protein gets one entry in TCRdb, which reprocessed the 5' RACE reads and gives no DNA. This table holds 130,000 or so distinct CDR3 sequences. The sequenced sample consisted of naive CXCR3- CD8+ T cells from blood. Stated subset: CD45RO-CCR7+CD27+CD95- naive CD8+ T cells lacking CXCR3 (TNR3-). Receptor source: a human donor in good health. Some clones in this sample may be carry-over from other donors' samples.

The V and J genes are TRBV5-1 and TRBJ2-1; TCRdb calls TRBD1, which cannot be checked without DNA. This CDR3 is 15 amino acids long. Germline V gives CDR1 SGHRS, CDR2 YFSETQ. CDR3 protein: CASSLVDRAYNEQFF.

V usage is TRBV12-3 or TRBV12-4 and J usage is TRBJ2-1; TCRdb's D call of TRBD2 is untestable without DNA. The CDR3 has 15 amino acids. CDR3 residues: CASSLGLAVPNEQFF.

The chain couples TRBV4-3 to TRBJ2-5. This CDR3 spans 15 amino acids. Germline CDR1 is LGHNA and CDR2 is YSLEER. CDR3 residues: CASSQDLDYQETQYF.

V usage is TRBV7-3 and J usage is TRBJ2-5; the D call from TCRdb, TRBD2, cannot be confirmed without DNA. The CDR3 totals 16 residues. Germline-derived CDR1 and CDR2 are SGHTA and FQGTGA. The CDR3: CASTVGLAGGRETQYF.

The chain employs TRBV27 and TRBJ1-1. CDR1 is MNHEY, CDR2 SMNVEV, per germline (reference sequence). This CDR3 has 14 amino acids. The CDR3 here is CASKPWQLNTEAFF.

J is TRBJ2-2 and V is TRBV19; TCRdb names TRBD1, which stays unverified in the absence of DNA. The CDR3 sequence is 14 residues long. CDR1 is LNHDA and CDR2 is SQIVND in the germline V gene (reference sequence). The CDR3 protein is CASSIYRGGGELFF.

V and J are TRBV9 and TRBJ2-6. Per the germline V gene, CDR1 is SGDLS and CDR2 is YYNGEE. The CDR3 covers 16 residues. CDR3 sequence reads: CASSVGRFSGANVLTF. The whole variable domain, filled in from reference TRBV9 and TRBJ2-6, reads DSGVTQTPKHLITATGQRVTLRCSPRSGDLSVYWYQQSLDQGLQFLIQYYNGEERAKGNILERFSAQQFPDLHSELNLSSLELGDSALYFCASSVGRFSGANVLTFGAGSRLTVL.

The chain carries TRBV4-1 and TRBJ2-2; TCRdb gives TRBD2 as the D gene, but with no DNA this cannot be confirmed. Germline V gives CDR1 MGHRA, CDR2 YSYEKL. The CDR3 length is 16 residues. The CDR3: CASSQGLAGGTGELFF.

This chain joins TRBV24-1 and TRBJ2-1; TCRdb gives TRBD2 as the D gene, but with no DNA this cannot be confirmed. The CDR3 spans 15 residues. Per the germline V gene, CDR1 is KGHDR and CDR2 is SFDVKD. The CDR3 reads CATSDLGEGGREQFF.

The chain carries TRBV18 and TRBJ2-7. Germline V gives CDR1 KGHSH, CDR2 LQKENI. This CDR3 contains 16 residues. CDR3 in amino acids: CASSPGVKGNSYEQYF. Using reference TRBV18 and TRBJ2-7 for the parts outside the CDR3, the full variable domain is NAGVMQNPRHLVRRRGQEARLRCSPMKGHSHVYWYRQLPEEGLKFMVYLQKENIIDESGMPKERFSAEFPKEGPSILRIQQVVRGDSAAYFCASSPGVKGNSYEQYFGPGTRLTVT.

The rearrangement uses TRBV6-5 and TRBJ1-1; TCRdb's D call of TRBD1 is untestable without DNA. This CDR3 comprises 16 residues. Germline V gene data show CDR1 as MNHEY and CDR2 as SVGAGI. CDR3: CASRTPTGGMNTEAFF.

The chain joins TRBV5-1 to TRBJ2-7; TCRdb indicates TRBD1, and absent DNA this call remains unverified. This CDR3 contains 14 residues. The germline CDR1 and CDR2 sequences are SGHRS and YFSETQ. The CDR3 protein is CASSSGTRIYEQYF.

This chain uses TRBV6-6 with TRBJ2-1; the D call of TRBD2 rests on TCRdb alone, since no DNA is present to check it. CDR1 MNHNY and CDR2 SVGAGI come from the germline V gene (reference sequence). This CDR3 region has 15 residues. The CDR3 sequence is CASSYRVSGGNEQFF.